This T cell receptor (beta chain) was documented in a study of cytomegalovirus exposure and HLA in healthy donors. This PCR relied on a set of 60 Vbeta primers and 13 Jbeta primers. Sequencing was performed with immunoSEQ multiplex PCR; in TCRdb, only in-frame clones are kept and a portion is missing. This table has around 200,000 clones, about three quarters appearing once. Findings and limits, study-wide: Analyses of presence/absence relied on an assumption of roughly uniform sequencing depth across donors. Indistinguishable V segments such as TRBV6-2 and TRBV6-3 were excluded. Most of the CMV-associated TCR beta chains (in a later analysis) appeared to be HLA-restricted. Researchers had no immune exposure information except CMV serostatus available.

Per germline, CDR1 KGHSH and CDR2 LQKENI. This CDR3 spans 19 amino acids. Losses at the gene ends were 0 bases for V and 0 bases for J; bases not matched to a gene: 8. Notes on this clone: The antigen remains unidentified.

This clonotype was obtained from an older woman in good health and CMV-seropositive. Sample: PBMCs. The rearrangement uses TRBV18 and TRBJ2-1, with TRBD2 matching over 10 bases. CDR3 nucleotides: TGTGCCAGCTCACCACCGGTCCTAGCGGGGGACTTCTCCTACAATGAGCAGTTCTTC. Protein: CASSPPVLAGDFSYNEQFF.